The clone carrying this T cell receptor beta chain was counted only a few times. Its antigen is not known. The PCR used 60 Vbeta and 13 Jbeta primers. Data came from immunoSEQ multiplex PCR; TCRdb stores just in-frame clones and leaves some out. This sample carries about 140,000 clones, roughly 81% of them seen once, and the ten largest clones take 1.5% to 2%. The data belong to a study of cytomegalovirus exposure and HLA in healthy donors. Findings and limits, study-wide: Most TCR sequences showed up rarely, but some public TCRs showed up in many donors. Later analysis demonstrated an association between a missense DCLRE1C variant and TCR beta V- and J-gene trimming.

The CDR3 has 14 amino acids. The chain uses TRBV21-1 and TRBJ2-5; the table calls TRBD1, which could not be checked here. Gene TRBJ2-7 matches the end of the DNA better, so the J call may be wrong. TRBV21-1 is a documented pseudogene. This TCR was sampled from a female donor in good health and CMV-seronegative. The sequenced material came from PBMCs. This CDR3 is CASSLRDNSYEQYF. DNA of the CDR3: TGTGCCAGCAGCCTCCGGGACAACTCCTACGAGCAGTACTTC.